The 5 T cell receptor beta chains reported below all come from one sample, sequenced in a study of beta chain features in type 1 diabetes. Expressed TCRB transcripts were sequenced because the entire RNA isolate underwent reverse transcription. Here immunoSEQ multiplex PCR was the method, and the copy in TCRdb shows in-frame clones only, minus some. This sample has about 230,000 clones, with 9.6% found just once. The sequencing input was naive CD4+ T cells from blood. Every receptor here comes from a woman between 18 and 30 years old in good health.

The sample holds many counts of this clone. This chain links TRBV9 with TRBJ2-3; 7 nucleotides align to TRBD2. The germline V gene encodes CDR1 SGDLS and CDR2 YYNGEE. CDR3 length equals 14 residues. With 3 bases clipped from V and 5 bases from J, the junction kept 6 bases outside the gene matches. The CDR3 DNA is TGTGCCAGCAGCGGACCTCCGGGGGGAGATACGCAGTATTTT. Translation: CASSGPPGGDTQYF.

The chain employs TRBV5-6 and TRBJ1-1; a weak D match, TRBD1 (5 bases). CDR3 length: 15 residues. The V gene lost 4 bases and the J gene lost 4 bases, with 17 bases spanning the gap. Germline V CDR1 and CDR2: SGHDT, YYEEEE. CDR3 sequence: CASSAAQGVGTEAFF. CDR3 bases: TGTGCCAGCAGCGCAGCCCAGGGTGTGGGCACTGAAGCTTTCTTT. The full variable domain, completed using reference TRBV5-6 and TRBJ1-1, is DAGVTQSPTHLIKTRGQQVTLRCSPKSGHDTVSWYQQALGQGPQFIFQYYEEEERQRGNFPDRFSGHQFPNYSSELNVNALLLGDSALYLCASSAAQGVGTEAFFGQGTRLTVV.

The CDR3 sequence: CASSAGTGGGGYTF. CDR3 sequence (DNA): TGTGCCAGCAGCGCCGGGACAGGGGGCGGTGGCTACACCTTC. The chain uses TRBV5-4 and TRBJ1-2, with 12 nucleotides matching TRBD1. The CDR3 sequence is 14 residues long. Unmatched junction bases numbered 5, after V lost 4 bases and J lost 7 bases. Germline lookup yields CDR1 SGHNT and CDR2 YYREEE (reference sequence).

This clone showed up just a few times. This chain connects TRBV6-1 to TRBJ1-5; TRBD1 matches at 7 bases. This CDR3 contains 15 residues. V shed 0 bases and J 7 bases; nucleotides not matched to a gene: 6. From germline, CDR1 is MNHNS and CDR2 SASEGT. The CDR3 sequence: CASSEALGQEQPQHF. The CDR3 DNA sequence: TGTGCCAGCAGTGAAGCGCTCGGACAGGAACAGCCCCAGCATTTT.

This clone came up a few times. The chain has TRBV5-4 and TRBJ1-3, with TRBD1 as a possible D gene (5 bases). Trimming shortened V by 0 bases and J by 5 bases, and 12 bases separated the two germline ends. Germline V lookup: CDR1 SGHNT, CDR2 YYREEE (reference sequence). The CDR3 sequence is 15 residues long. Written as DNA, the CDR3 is TGTGCCAGCAGCTTGGAGACGGGACTCAGAAACACCATATATTTT. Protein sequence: CASSLETGLRNTIYF.